These T cell receptor beta chains were read from a single sample in a study of blood T cell repertoires in COVID-19. The method was immunoSEQ multiplex PCR; TCRdb's version includes in-frame clones alone and lacks a portion of them. The sample includes 200,000 to 300,000 clones, about 82% seen only once; the top ten take approximately 13%. Sequenced: peripheral blood. All receptors derive from a man aged 80 or over with acute or convalescent COVID-19. The CDR3 runs from the conserved cysteine through the conserved F or W. D genes are given only for firm matches. Clone size, where shown, is once, few, many, or a class for clones that have expanded.

>-|16|TRBD1|TRBV3-1/TRBV3-2|TRBJ1-5
CASSQGTGASNQPQHF
TGTGCCAGCAGCCAGGGGACAGGGGCTAGCAATCAGCCCCAGCATTTT
>-|15|TRBD1|TRBV5-1|TRBJ1-4
CASSWRGQTNEKLFF
TGCGCCAGCAGCTGGAGGGGACAGACCAATGAAAAACTGTTTTTT
>-|17|-|TRBV28|TRBJ1-4
CASSLVFPDVRNEKLFF
TGTGCCAGCAGTTTAGTGTTCCCTGATGTGAGGAATGAAAAACTGTTTTTT
>-|14|-|TRBV9|TRBJ2-3
CASSGGPRIDTQYF
TGTGCCAGCAGCGGGGGGCCCAGGATTGATACGCAGTATTTT
>-|15|-|TRBV6-1|TRBJ2-2
CASSLRGAGTGELFF
TGTGCCAGCAGCCTTCGGGGGGCTGGTACCGGGGAGCTGTTTTTT
>-|14|-|TRBV9|TRBJ2-2
CASSPGVNAGELFF
TGTGCCAGCAGCCCGGGGGTGAACGCCGGGGAGCTGTTTTTT
>-|13|TRBD1|TRBV5-4|TRBJ1-1
CASSYPGQGEAFF
TGTGCCAGCAGCTATCCGGGACAGGGCGAAGCTTTCTTT
>once|17|-|TRBV10-3|TRBJ2-7
CAIAGQKAELHSYEQYF
TGTGCCATCGCAGGACAGAAAGCCGAACTTCACTCCTACGAGCAGTACTTC
>few|14|TRBD1|TRBV28|TRBJ1-1
CASSSRGVNTEAFF
TGTGCCAGCAGTAGCAGGGGGGTGAACACTGAAGCTTTCTTT
>-|13|-|TRBV7-2|TRBJ2-2
CASQGPGTGELFF
TGTGCCAGCCAGGGGCCCGGGACCGGGGAGCTGTTTTTT
>-|14|TRBD1|TRBV5-4|TRBJ1-2
CASSLAGAGGGYTF
TGTGCCAGCAGCTTGGCCGGGGCAGGGGGTGGCTACACCTTC
>-|11|-|TRBV3-1/TRBV3-2|TRBJ2-5
CASIYGGTQYF
TGTGCCAGCATATACGGGGGGACCCAGTACTTC
>-|15|TRBD1|TRBV9|TRBJ1-2
CASSAAQGATYGYTF
TGTGCCAGCAGCGCGGCACAGGGGGCGACCTATGGCTACACCTTC
>-|15|-|TRBV18|TRBJ1-3
CASSPGQTIGNTIYF
TGTGCCAGCTCACCGGGACAAACCATTGGAAACACCATATATTTT
>-|12|-|TRBV12-3/TRBV12-4|TRBJ2-5
CASSLTGPTQYF
TGTGCCAGCAGTTTGACAGGCCCTACCCAGTACTTC
>-|17|TRBD1|TRBV5-5|TRBJ1-2
CASSLGGGQGIPYGYTF
TGTGCCAGCAGCTTGGGGGGCGGACAGGGGATTCCTTATGGCTACACCTTC
>-|12|-|TRBV6-6|TRBJ1-4
CASSYGQSELFF
TGTGCCAGCAGTTACGGGCAGAGTGAACTGTTTTTT
>-|14|-|TRBV2|TRBJ2-2
CASRGQVDTGELFF
TGTGCCAGCAGGGGCCAGGTTGACACCGGGGAGCTGTTTTTT
>-|15|-|TRBV19|TRBJ1-5
CASSPPGGNNQPQHF
TGTGCCAGTAGTCCCCCGGGAGGGAACAATCAGCCCCAGCATTTT
>-|15|-|TRBV2|TRBJ2-7
CASADQGSNSYEQYF
TGTGCCAGCGCCGACCAGGGCTCAAACTCCTACGAGCAGTACTTC
>-|13|-|TRBV7-9|TRBJ2-1
CASSLAGVGEQFF
TGTGCCAGCAGCTTAGCAGGAGTGGGTGAGCAGTTCTTC
>-|14|-|TRBV2|TRBJ1-3
CASSQGTTGNTIYF
TGTGCCAGCAGCCAGGGGACAACTGGAAACACCATATATTTT
>-|14|-|TRBV7-9|TRBJ1-1
CASSLGEANTEAFF
TGTGCCAGCAGCCTAGGGGAGGCTAACACTGAAGCTTTCTTT
>-|13|-|TRBV7-3|TRBJ2-2
CASSSQRVGELFF
TGTGCCAGCAGCTCTCAAAGAGTCGGGGAGCTGTTTTTT
>-|15|TRBD2|TRBV11-3|TRBJ2-3
CASSLGGSVTDTQYF
TGTGCCAGCAGCTTAGGCGGGAGTGTCACAGATACGCAGTATTTT
>-|11|-|TRBV29-1|TRBJ1-1
CSSLTGTEAFF
TGCAGCTCTTTGACCGGGACTGAAGCTTTCTTT
>few|15|-|TRBV4-1|TRBJ2-7
CASSQGPGLTYEQYF
TGCGCCAGCAGCCAAGGGCCAGGGCTCACCTACGAGCAGTACTTC